These T cell receptor beta chains were read from a single sample in a study of blood T cell repertoires in COVID-19. Data came from immunoSEQ multiplex PCR; TCRdb stores just in-frame clones and leaves some out. This sample has around 140,000 clones; 84% occur once, and the top ten carry about 1.5%. Sequencing was carried out using peripheral blood. The receptors derive from a man aged 55 to 69 with acute or convalescent COVID-19. The CDR3 runs from the conserved cysteine through the conserved F or W. A D gene is named only where the DNA matches it firmly. Some rows mark clone size as missing; the rest say once, few, many or name a class of expanded clone.

>-|TRBJ1-2|TRBD1|TRBV29-1
CSVGRQGPTNYGYTF
TGCAGCGTCGGACGACAGGGACCCACTAACTATGGCTACACCTTC
>once|TRBJ2-1|TRBD2|TRBV29-1
CSGSGGANNEQFF
TGCAGCGGTAGCGGGGGGGCAAACAATGAGCAGTTCTTC
>-|TRBJ1-1|-|TRBV6-5
CASSSSTGYVGAFF
-
>-|TRBJ2-7|TRBD2|TRBV19
CASSMRGFTYEQYF
TGTGCCAGTAGTATGCGGGGGTTTACCTACGAGCAGTACTTC
>-|TRBJ1-2|TRBD1|TRBV10-3
CAISAAPGQGDYGYTF
TGTGCCATCAGTGCGGCTCCGGGACAGGGGGACTATGGCTACACCTTC
>-|TRBJ1-1|-|TRBV14
CASSQDPRRQWGRITEAFF
TGTGCCAGCAGCCAAGATCCCAGGCGGCAGTGGGGCCGTATTACTGAAGCTTTCTTT
>-|TRBJ1-1|-|TRBV29-1
CSVTGLGNTEAFF
TGCAGCGTCACAGGTTTAGGAAACACTGAAGCTTTCTTT
>-|TRBJ1-6|TRBD1|TRBV30
CAWEMTGLGSPLHF
TGTGCCTGGGAAATGACAGGGTTGGGCTCACCCCTCCACTTT
>-|TRBJ2-1|TRBD1|TRBV5-1
CASSRGQSNNEQFF
TGCGCCAGCAGCCGGGGACAGTCTAACAATGAGCAGTTCTTC
>-|TRBJ1-2|TRBD1|TRBV5-1
CASSFDRGSLYGYTF
TGCGCCAGCAGCTTCGACAGGGGGTCTTTGTATGGCTACACCTTC
>once|TRBJ2-1|-|TRBV6-5
CASSYGGGQYNEQFF
TGTGCCAGCAGTTACGGGGGGGGGCAGTACAATGAGCAGTTCTTC
>once|TRBJ1-2|-|TRBV20-1
CSARDSPGYTF
TGCAGTGCTAGAGATAGTCCGGGCTACACCTTC
>-|TRBJ1-5|-|TRBV6-1
CASSEMLTSGQTNQPQHF
TGTGCCAGCAGTGAGATGTTGACCTCGGGACAAACCAATCAGCCCCAGCATTTT
>-|TRBJ2-3|TRBD1|TRBV24-1
CATSDRTGGIKDTQYF
TGTGCCACCAGTGATAGGACAGGGGGGATTAAAGATACGCAGTATTTT
>-|TRBJ2-2|-|TRBV6-2/TRBV6-3
CASSNPSLGHGRAGELFF
TGTGCCAGCAGTAACCCCTCCCTGGGACACGGGCGGGCCGGGGAGCTGTTTTTT
>-|TRBJ2-2|-|TRBV10-3
CAARGGTGELFF
TGTGCCGCTAGGGGGGGAACCGGGGAGCTGTTTTTT
>once|TRBJ1-5|TRBD1|TRBV6-5
CASINRGRQPQHF
TGTGCCAGCATAAACAGGGGAAGGCAGCCCCAGCATTTT
>few|TRBJ2-2|TRBD1|TRBV9
CASSPRDRGQGTGELFF
TGTGCCAGCAGCCCAAGAGACAGGGGGCAGGGGACCGGGGAGCTGTTTTTT
>-|TRBJ2-1|-|TRBV10-3
CAISGDRFADEQFF
TGTGCCATCAGTGGTGACAGGTTTGCGGATGAGCAGTTCTTC
>-|TRBJ1-2|-|TRBV20-1
CSASGRGGYTF
TGCAGTGCTAGTGGCAGGGGCGGCTACACCTTC
>once|TRBJ2-1|TRBD2|TRBV5-5
CASSLYAGGPYEQFF
TGTGCCAGCAGCTTGTATGCGGGAGGGCCGTATGAGCAGTTCTTC
>-|TRBJ1-4|-|TRBV27
CASSLSPQDSLNEKLFF
TGTGCCAGCAGTTTAAGCCCACAAGACAGTCTTAATGAAAAACTGTTTTTT